These T cell receptor beta chains were read from a single sample in a study of OX40 agonist ivuxolimab in advanced cancers. Libraries were prepared by immunoSEQ multiplex PCR; TCRdb keeps only in-frame clonotypes and omits some of them. The table has about 72,000 clones, about 85% seen once. This material consisted of CD4+ or CD8+ T cells sorted from blood, taken in a trial of the OX40 agonist ivuxolimab. The receptors come from an adult with an advanced solid tumor such as melanoma, head and neck, liver or kidney cancer. Each CDR3 is given with its conserved first and last residue. Fields, in order: clone size, D gene, J gene, V gene, CDR3 protein, CDR3 DNA. A D gene is named only where the DNA matches it firmly. Size tells how often a clone was seen (once, few, many) or the class of an expanded clone, and some rows leave it out.

NA	TRBD1	TRBJ1-1	TRBV5-4	CASSPTGTGGPNTEAFF	TGTGCCAGCAGCCCGACCGGGACAGGGGGCCCGAACACTGAAGCTTTCTTT
few	TRBD1	TRBJ1-1	TRBV7-9	CASSLATGVNTEAFF	TGTGCCAGCAGCTTAGCCACAGGGGTGAACACTGAAGCTTTCTTT
few	NA	TRBJ1-1	TRBV7-3	CASSAETVLHPEAFF	TGTGCCAGCAGCGCAGAGACGGTCCTGCATCCGGAAGCTTTCTTT
NA	NA	TRBJ1-1	TRBV9	CASSAALLGDTEAFF	TGTGCCAGCAGCGCTGCCCTGCTCGGGGACACTGAAGCTTTCTTT
NA	TRBD2	TRBJ2-7	TRBV19	CASSILLAGGIYEQYF	TGTGCCAGTAGTATACTACTAGCGGGGGGAATCTACGAGCAGTACTTC
once	NA	TRBJ2-5	TRBV18	CASSRDIQETQYF	TGTGCCAGCTCACGAGACATTCAAGAGACCCAGTACTTC
NA	TRBD1	TRBJ2-2	TRBV15	CATSRETGGGGGELFF	TGTGCCACCAGCAGAGAGACAGGGGGCGGCGGCGGGGAGCTGTTTTTT
NA	TRBD1	TRBJ2-7	TRBV29-1	CSAVQGPPYEQYF	TGCAGCGCCGTACAGGGGCCCCCCTACGAGCAGTACTTC
NA	TRBD1	TRBJ1-5	TRBV7-2	CASSLGDRASQPQHF	TGTGCCAGCAGCTTAGGGGACAGGGCTTCTCAGCCCCAGCATTTT
NA	TRBD1	TRBJ1-1	TRBV7-9	CASSLTGTATEAFF	TGTGCCAGCAGCTTAACCGGGACAGCGACTGAAGCTTTCTTT
NA	NA	TRBJ1-1	TRBV5-1	CASSLRVGNTEAFF	TGCGCCAGCAGCTTGCGGGTCGGAAACACTGAAGCTTTCTTT
NA	NA	TRBJ2-2	TRBV4-3	CASSQEPRAGELFF	TGCGCCAGCAGCCAAGAGCCTCGGGCCGGGGAGCTGTTTTTT
few	NA	TRBJ1-2	TRBV27	CASSLEPRINYGYTF	TGTGCCAGCAGTTTAGAACCCCGGATAAACTATGGCTACACCTTC
NA	NA	TRBJ2-2	TRBV7-3	CASSLQKYTGELFF	TGTGCCAGCAGCCTACAGAAGTACACCGGGGAGCTGTTTTTT
NA	NA	TRBJ1-2	TRBV7-2	CASSFPGPLGGYTF	TGTGCCAGCAGCTTCCCGGGACCGCTTGGGGGCTACACCTTC
NA	NA	TRBJ2-7	TRBV7-2	CASSLQPGLRYEQYF	TGTGCCAGCAGCTTACAGCCGGGCCTGCGCTACGAGCAGTACTTC
NA	NA	TRBJ1-2	TRBV7-9	CASSLDPPRVNGYTF	TGTGCCAGCAGCTTAGATCCCCCCAGGGTCAATGGCTACACCTTC
NA	NA	TRBJ2-1	TRBV15	CATSRVSGTLSYNEQFF	TGTGCCACCAGCAGAGTCTCCGGGACACTTTCCTACAATGAGCAGTTCTTC
NA	TRBD1	TRBJ1-1	TRBV11-3	CASSIRDRDNTEAFF	TGTGCCAGCAGCATAAGGGACAGGGACAACACTGAAGCTTTCTTT
NA	NA	TRBJ2-3	TRBV12-5	CASGYSLRADTQYF	TGTGCTAGTGGGTACAGTCTTCGGGCAGATACGCAGTATTTT
NA	NA	TRBJ2-2	TRBV7-2	CASRHPAGLSTGELFF	TGTGCCAGCAGGCATCCGGCTGGACTATCGACCGGGGAGCTGTTTTTT
once	NA	TRBJ2-3	TRBV5-1	CASSFLDTQYF	TGCGCCAGCAGCTTTTTGGATACGCAGTATTTT